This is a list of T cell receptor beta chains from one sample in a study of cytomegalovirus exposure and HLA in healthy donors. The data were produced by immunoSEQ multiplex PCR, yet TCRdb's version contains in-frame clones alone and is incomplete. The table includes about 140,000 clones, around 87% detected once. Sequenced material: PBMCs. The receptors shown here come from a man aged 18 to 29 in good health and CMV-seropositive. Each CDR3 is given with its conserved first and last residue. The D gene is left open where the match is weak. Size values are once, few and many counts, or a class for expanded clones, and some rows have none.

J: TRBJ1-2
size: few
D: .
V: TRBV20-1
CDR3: CSAYLYGYTF
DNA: TGCAGTGCCTATCTCTATGGCTACACCTTC

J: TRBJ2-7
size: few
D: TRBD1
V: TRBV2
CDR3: CASSGDSSSYEQYF
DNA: TGTGCCAGCAGCGGGGACAGCAGCTCCTACGAGCAGTACTTC

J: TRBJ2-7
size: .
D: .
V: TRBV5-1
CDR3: CASQQGIGEQYF
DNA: TGCGCCAGCCAACAGGGTATAGGTGAGCAGTACTTC

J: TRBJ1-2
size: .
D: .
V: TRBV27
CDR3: CASSLVVGRGYTF
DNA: TGTGCCAGCAGTTTAGTAGTTGGGCGTGGCTACACCTTC

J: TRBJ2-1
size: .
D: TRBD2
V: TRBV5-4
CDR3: CASSLGTSGHNEQFF
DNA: TGTGCCAGCAGCTTGGGGACTAGCGGGCACAATGAGCAGTTCTTC

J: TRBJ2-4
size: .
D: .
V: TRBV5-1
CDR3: CASSPVGAKNIQYF
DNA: TGCGCCAGCAGCCCGGTCGGGGCCAAAAACATTCAGTACTTC

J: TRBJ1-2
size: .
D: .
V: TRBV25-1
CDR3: CASSDPGKRFYGYTF
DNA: TGTGCCAGCAGTGACCCGGGAAAGAGATTCTATGGCTACACCTTC

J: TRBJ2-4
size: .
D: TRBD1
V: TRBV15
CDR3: CATSRDHGTGIAKNIQYF
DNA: TGTGCCACCAGCAGAGATCACGGGACAGGGATCGCCAAAAACATTCAGTACTTC

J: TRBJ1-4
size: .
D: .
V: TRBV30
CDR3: CAWSGNRGEKLFF
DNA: TGTGCCTGGAGCGGAAACCGGGGTGAAAAACTGTTTTTT

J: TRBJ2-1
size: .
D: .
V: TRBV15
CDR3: CATSRDGIEQFF
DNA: TGTGCCACCAGCAGAGACGGGATTGAGCAGTTCTTC

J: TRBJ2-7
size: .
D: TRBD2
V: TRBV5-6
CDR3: CASSSIRLAGRTYEQYF
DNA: TGTGCCAGCAGCTCAATCCGACTAGCGGGCCGTACCTACGAGCAGTACTTC

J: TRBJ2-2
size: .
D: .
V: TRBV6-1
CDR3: CASLGGVPGELFF
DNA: TGTGCCAGCTTAGGAGGAGTCCCCGGGGAGCTGTTTTTT

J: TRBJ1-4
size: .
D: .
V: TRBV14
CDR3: CASSQSNIEKLFF
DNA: TGTGCCAGCAGCCAGAGCAATATCGAAAAACTGTTTTTT

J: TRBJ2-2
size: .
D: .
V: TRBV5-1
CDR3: CASRGLAPTGELFF
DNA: TGCGCCAGCAGGGGACTCGCCCCCACCGGGGAGCTGTTTTTT

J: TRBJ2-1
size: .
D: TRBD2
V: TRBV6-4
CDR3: CASSVAGGSNNEQFF
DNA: TGTGCCAGCAGTGTGGCGGGAGGATCCAACAATGAGCAGTTCTTC

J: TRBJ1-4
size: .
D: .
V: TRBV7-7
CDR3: CASSLTTNEKLFF
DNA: TGTGCCAGCAGTCTTACAACTAATGAAAAACTGTTTTTT

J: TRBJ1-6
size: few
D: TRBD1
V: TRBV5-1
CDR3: CARPRDPGGAPLHF
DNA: TGCGCCAGACCCAGAGATCCAGGGGGAGCACCCCTCCACTTT

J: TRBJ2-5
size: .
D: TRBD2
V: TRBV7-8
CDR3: CASMHLGLAGDLGAETQYF
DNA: TGTGCCAGCATGCACTTGGGTCTAGCGGGGGACTTAGGAGCCGAGACCCAGTACTTC

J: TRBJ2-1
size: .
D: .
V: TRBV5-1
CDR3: CASSSRGLERTNEQFF
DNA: TGCGCCAGCAGCTCTAGAGGGTTAGAACGGACCAATGAGCAGTTCTTC

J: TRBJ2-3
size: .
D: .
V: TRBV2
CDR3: CASSVRRDLTDTQYF
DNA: TGTGCCAGCAGTGTCCGGCGGGACCTCACAGATACGCAGTATTTT

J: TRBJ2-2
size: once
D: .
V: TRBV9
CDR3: CASSTHLNTGELFF
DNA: TGTGCCAGCAGCACTCACTTGAACACCGGGGAGCTGTTTTTT

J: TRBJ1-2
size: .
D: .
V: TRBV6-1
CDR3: CASRDYRESNYGYTF
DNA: TGTGCCAGCAGGGATTACAGAGAGTCTAACTATGGCTACACCTTC

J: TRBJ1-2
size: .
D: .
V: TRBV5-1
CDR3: CASRTRADRRYGYTF
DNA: TGCGCCAGCAGAACCAGGGCGGATAGACGGTATGGCTACACCTTC

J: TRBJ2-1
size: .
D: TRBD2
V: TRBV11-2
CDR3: CASSLSGGEQFF
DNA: TGTGCCAGCAGCTTATCGGGAGGTGAGCAGTTCTTC

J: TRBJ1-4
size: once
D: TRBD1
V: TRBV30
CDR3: CAGTGQSSLGEKLFF
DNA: TGTGCCGGAACGGGACAGAGCAGTCTGGGTGAAAAACTGTTTTTT

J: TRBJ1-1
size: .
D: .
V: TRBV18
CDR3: CASSPARDTEAFF
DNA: TGTGCCAGCTCACCCGCGCGGGACACTGAAGCTTTCTTT

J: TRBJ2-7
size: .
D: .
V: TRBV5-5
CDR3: CASAGTRYEQYF
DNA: TGTGCCAGCGCCGGGACTCGCTACGAGCAGTACTTC

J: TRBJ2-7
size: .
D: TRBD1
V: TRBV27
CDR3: CASSNPRGHEQYF
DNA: TGTGCCAGCAGCAACCCCAGGGGGCACGAGCAGTACTTC

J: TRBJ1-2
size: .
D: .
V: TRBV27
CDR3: CASSPSGEGPNYGYTF
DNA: TGTGCCAGCAGTCCCAGCGGGGAGGGCCCCAACTATGGCTACACCTTC

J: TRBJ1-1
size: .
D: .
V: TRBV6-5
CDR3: CASRGGTEAFF
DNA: TGTGCCAGCCGGGGAGGGACTGAAGCTTTCTTT

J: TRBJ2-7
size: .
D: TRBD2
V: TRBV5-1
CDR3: CASSFGAGKYYEQYF
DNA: TGCGCCAGCAGCTTCGGAGCGGGAAAATACTACGAGCAGTACTTC

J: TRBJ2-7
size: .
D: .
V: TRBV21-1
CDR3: CASSRGTGWSYEQYF
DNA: TGTGCCAGCAGCCGAGGGACAGGGTGGTCGTACGAGCAGTACTTC

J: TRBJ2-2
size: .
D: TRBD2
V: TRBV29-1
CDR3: CSVAGTTHGELFF
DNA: TGCAGCGTCGCCGGGACTACCCACGGGGAGCTGTTTTTT

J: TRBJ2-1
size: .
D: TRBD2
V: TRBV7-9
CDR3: CASSSGLARNEQFF
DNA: TGTGCCAGCAGTTCGGGACTAGCGAGAAATGAGCAGTTCTTC

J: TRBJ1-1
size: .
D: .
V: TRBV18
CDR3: CASSPSGGPWNTEAFF
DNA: TGTGCCAGCTCACCAAGCGGGGGGCCTTGGAACACTGAAGCTTTCTTT

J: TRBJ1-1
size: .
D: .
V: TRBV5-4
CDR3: CASSLVARMNTEAFF
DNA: TGTGCCAGCAGCTTGGTGGCCAGAATGAACACTGAAGCTTTCTTT

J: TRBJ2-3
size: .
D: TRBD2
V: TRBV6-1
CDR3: CASSETPLAGVSTDTQYF
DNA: TGTGCCAGCAGTGAAACCCCTCTAGCGGGGGTTAGCACAGATACGCAGTATTTT

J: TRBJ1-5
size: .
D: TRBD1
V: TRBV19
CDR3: CASSIETGGNQPQHF
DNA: TGTGCCAGTAGTATTGAGACAGGGGGCAATCAGCCCCAGCATTTT

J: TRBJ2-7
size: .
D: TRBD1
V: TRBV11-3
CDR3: CASSYGQAYEQYF
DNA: TGTGCCAGCAGCTACGGACAGGCCTACGAGCAGTACTTC

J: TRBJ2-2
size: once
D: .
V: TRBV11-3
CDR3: CASTLGFGTGELFF
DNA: TGTGCCAGCACCCTAGGATTTGGCACCGGGGAGCTGTTTTTT

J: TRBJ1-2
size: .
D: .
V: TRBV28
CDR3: CASTHMYGGNYGYTF
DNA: TGTGCCAGCACCCACATGTACGGGGGAAACTATGGCTACACCTTC

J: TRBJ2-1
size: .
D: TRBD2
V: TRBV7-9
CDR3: CASSGRTSGEQFF
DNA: TGTGCCAGCAGCGGAAGAACTAGCGGTGAGCAGTTCTTC

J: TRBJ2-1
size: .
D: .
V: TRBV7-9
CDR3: CASSLETRGLADEQFF
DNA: TGTGCCAGCAGCTTAGAGACTAGGGGGCTAGCTGATGAGCAGTTCTTC

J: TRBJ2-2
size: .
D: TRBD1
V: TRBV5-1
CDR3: CASSDPRQGSNGELFF
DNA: TGCGCCAGCAGCGACCCGAGACAGGGGTCCAACGGGGAGCTGTTTTTT

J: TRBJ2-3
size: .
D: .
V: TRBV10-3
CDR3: CAISQSTYTQYF
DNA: TGTGCCATCAGTCAAAGCACCTATACGCAGTATTTT

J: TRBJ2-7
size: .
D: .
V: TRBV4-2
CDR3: CASSPGSGPYEQYF
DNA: TGTGCCAGCAGCCCCGGGTCGGGTCCCTACGAGCAGTACTTC

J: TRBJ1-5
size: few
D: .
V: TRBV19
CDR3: CASSTGGRGGTQPQHF
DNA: TGTGCCAGTAGTACCGGGGGGAGGGGAGGGACCCAGCCCCAGCATTTT

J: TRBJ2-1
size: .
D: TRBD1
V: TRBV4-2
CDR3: CASSQDGQGVYNEQFF
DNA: TGTGCCAGCAGCCAAGACGGACAGGGGGTCTACAATGAGCAGTTCTTC

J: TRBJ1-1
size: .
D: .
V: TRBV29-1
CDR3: CSVVPRALLGNTEAFF
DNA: TGCAGCGTTGTACCCAGGGCCCTCCTAGGAAACACTGAAGCTTTCTTT

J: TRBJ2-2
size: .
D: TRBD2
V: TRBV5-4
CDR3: CASGLGRSSGLGELFF
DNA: TGTGCCAGCGGTCTCGGTCGGTCTAGCGGGCTCGGGGAGCTGTTTTTT

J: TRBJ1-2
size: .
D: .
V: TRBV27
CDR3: CASSLSVTGNYGYTF
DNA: TGTGCCAGCAGTTTATCGGTAACAGGGAACTATGGCTACACCTTC

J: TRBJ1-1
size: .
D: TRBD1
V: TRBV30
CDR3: CAWSAPGDRGNTEAFF
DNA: TGTGCCTGGAGTGCCCCAGGGGACAGGGGGAACACTGAAGCTTTCTTT

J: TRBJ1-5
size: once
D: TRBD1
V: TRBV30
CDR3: CAWSVGRGLESNQPQHF
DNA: TGTGCCTGGAGTGTTGGCAGGGGGCTAGAAAGCAATCAGCCCCAGCATTTT

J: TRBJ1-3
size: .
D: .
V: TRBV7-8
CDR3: CASSPRGGTGNTIYF
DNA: TGTGCCAGCAGCCCCCGTGGGGGGACTGGAAACACCATATATTTT

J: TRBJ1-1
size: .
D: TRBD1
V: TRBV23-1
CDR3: CASSQGQGAGNTEAFF
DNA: TGCGCCAGCAGTCAGGGACAGGGGGCTGGGAACACTGAAGCTTTCTTT

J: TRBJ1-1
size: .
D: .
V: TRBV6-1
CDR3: CASSVSGLIAEAFF
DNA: TGTGCCAGCAGTGTAAGCGGGCTGATCGCTGAAGCTTTCTTT

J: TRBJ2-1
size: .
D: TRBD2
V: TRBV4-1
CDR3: CASSQYRDYGEQFF
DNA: TGCGCCAGCAGCCAATACCGGGACTACGGTGAGCAGTTCTTC

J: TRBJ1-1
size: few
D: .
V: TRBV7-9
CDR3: CASVIMNTEAFF
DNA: TGTGCCAGTGTCATCATGAACACTGAAGCTTTCTTT

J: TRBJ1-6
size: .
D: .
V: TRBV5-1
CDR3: CASSLGEHNSPLHF
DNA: TGCGCCAGCAGCTTGGGAGAGCATAATTCACCCCTCCACTTT